The present T cell receptor beta chain was sequenced within a study of blood T cell repertoires in COVID-19. About the study: Spain, Italy and the United States supplied samples that represented acute and convalescent COVID-19. Sources were T cells, B-cell-depleted T cells, or PBMCs; the material itself was cDNA or gDNA.

This clone was picked up one time. Original analysis: Estimated nucleated cell counts came from reference gene primer amplification. TCRdb's copy holds only in-frame clones and misses some; the assay was immunoSEQ multiplex PCR. The DNA gave D and trimming, while V, J and clone size come from that table. The sample has around 130,000 clones; roughly 84% are singletons. The V end was cut by 4 bases, the J end by 2 bases, with 30 bases between. Germline CDR1 and CDR2: SGHRS and YFSETQ. This CDR3 contains 20 residues. Sequencing was performed on peripheral blood. This receptor was obtained from a human donor in a cohort sampled during active COVID-19. V gene TRBV5-1 combines with J gene TRBJ2-5; tentatively, D is TRBD2 (7 bases). The DNA for the CDR3 is TGCGCCAGCAGCCGTGCGAGTCTATCGGGGGGCCTTCCAAGACAAGAGACCCAGTACTTC. Protein sequence: CASSRASLSGGLPRQETQYF.